A single T cell receptor (beta chain) is shown here with its context. CD45RO-negative, CCR7-selected cells formed the naive CD8 fraction, which excluded terminally differentiated effector memory CD45RA+ cells. The data were taken from a study of shared clonotypes between healthy human individuals. Repertoires were generated with immunoSEQ multiplex PCR, while TCRdb's copy carries only in-frame clones and drops some. Of around 1.9 million clones detected, roughly 91% appear once; the ten largest clones hold more than 1.5%. The sequence came from a man aged 18 to 30 in good health. Some clones in this sample may be carry-over from other donors' samples. The sample comprised naive CD8+ T cells from PBMCs.

The DNA for the CDR3 is TGTGCTAGCGACAGGGGGCGTGGGTTGCGCTCCTACGAGCAGTACTTC. It is translated as CASDRGRGLRSYEQYF. The gene calls are TRBV2 and TRBJ2-7; TRBD1 matches 10 bases. This CDR3 is built from 16 residues. The germline gives CDR1 SNHLY, CDR2 FYNNEI.